A single sample gave rise to the 6 T cell receptor beta chains below, sequenced in a study of blood T cell repertoires in COVID-19. Sequencing was performed with immunoSEQ multiplex PCR; in TCRdb, only in-frame clones are kept and a portion is missing. The data show over 250,000 clones, roughly 85% seen once. The sequenced material came from peripheral blood. All receptors come from a woman aged 50 to 65 who had recovered from COVID-19.

This clone was counted once. The chain employs TRBV14 and TRBJ2-1; 7 nucleotides line up with TRBD1. V lost 4 bases and J lost 6; bases outside the gene matches: 9. CDR3 size: 15 residues. Germline V CDR1 and CDR2: SGHDN, FVKESK. The CDR3 bases are TGTGCCAGCAGCCCTCTGGGACAGCTAAGCAATGAGCAGTTCTTC. It is translated as CASSPLGQLSNEQFF.

The chain links TRBV4-2 to TRBJ2-6; D ambiguous. The CDR3 contains 16 residues. Germline V gene data show CDR1 as LGHNA and CDR2 as YNFKEQ. V was pared by 0 bases and J by 0 bases, with 6 bases between. CDR3 protein: CASSQDIFSGANVLTF. DNA of the CDR3: TGTGCCAGCAGCCAAGATATCTTCTCTGGGGCCAACGTCCTGACTTTC.

V usage is TRBV10-2 and J usage is TRBJ1-1, with D hard to call. This CDR3 has 14 amino acids. V gave up 4 bases and J gave up 2 bases, with 11 bases separating them. Germline values: CDR1 WSHSY, CDR2 SAAADI. The CDR3 reads CASSGAGGNTEAFF. CDR3 nucleotides: TGCGCCAGCAGTGGGGCCGGTGGAAACACTGAAGCTTTCTTT.

This clone was detected once. V gene TRBV11-2 combines with J gene TRBJ1-4, with D possibly being TRBD1 (6 bases). The CDR3 extends over 15 amino acids. Germline V CDR1 and CDR2: SGHAT, FQNNGV. V was cut by 1 base and J by 6 bases, with 12 bases left in between. The CDR3 DNA sequence: TGTGCCAGCAGCTTAGTTGGGGGCGAGGATGAAAAACTGTTTTTT. This encodes CASSLVGGEDEKLFF. Full variable domain (remainder filled in from reference TRBV11-2 and TRBJ1-4): EAGVAQSPRYKIIEKRQSVAFWCNPISGHATLYWYQQILGQGPKLLIQFQNNGVVDDSQLPKDRFSAERLKGVDSTLKIQPAKLEDSAVYLCASSLVGGEDEKLFFGSGTQLSVL.

CDR3: CASSQCGTGGGSTEAFF. CDR3 sequence (DNA): TGTGCCAGCAGCCAATGTGGGACAGGGGGCGGGAGCACTGAAGCTTTCTTT. The rearrangement joins TRBV3-1 (or the pseudogene TRBV3-2) to TRBJ1-1; 12 nucleotides align to TRBD1. This CDR3 has 17 residues. V shed 2 bases, J shed 4 bases, and the junction held 8 bases outside the gene matches. Germline V gene sequence: CDR1 LGHDT, CDR2 YNNKEL (reference sequence).

In DNA form, the CDR3 reads TGCGCCAGCAGCCAATCAGAGCGGGAGAGGGATGGCTACACCTTC. Protein: CASSQSERERDGYTF. This chain links TRBV4-3 with TRBJ1-2, with no clear D. V was pared by 2 bases and J by 6 bases, with 16 bases between. Germline V gene data show CDR1 as LGHNA and CDR2 as YSLEER. The length of the CDR3 is 15 residues.